Presented here are 31 T cell receptor beta chains from one specimen sequenced in a study of human T cells and chemical hapten exposure. The sample's time point: patch test 1, 2 weeks after DPC sensitization. This sample's treatment: therapeutic diphenylcyclopropenone sensitization with weekly scalp DPC. TCRdb reanalysed the RACE reads using MiXCR and keeps one entry per CDR3 protein. The data hold approximately 80,000 distinct CDR3 sequences, with around 11% observed a single time. The material sequenced was whole blood, taken in connection with sensitization to the hapten diphenylcyclopropenone (DPC). These receptors all come from a woman aged 50 to 65 with alopecia areata. Some clones in this sample may be carry-over from other donors' samples.

Worth noting for this clonotype: The junction shows a germline mismatch at one end, possibly a read error. The CDR3 region is CVSTLGENVLTF. The DNA for the CDR3 is TGTGTCAGCACCCTTGGGGAAAACGTCCTGACTTTC. The chain is built from TRBV5-6 and TRBJ2-6; D is unclear. The CDR3 consists of 12 residues. Germline loops: CDR1 SGHDT, CDR2 YYEEEE.

The V gene is TRBV6-2 or TRBV6-3, the J gene TRBJ2-1; D ambiguous. Looked up from germline, CDR1 is MNHEY and CDR2 is SVGEGT. Trimming removed 2 bases from V and 6 bases from J, with 11 bases in between. The CDR3 covers 14 residues. CDR3 nucleotides: TGTGCCAGCAGTTACGAACTCACCGCCAATGAGCAGTTCTTC. This encodes CASSYELTANEQFF.

The V and J genes are TRBV11-2 and TRBJ2-5; 8 bases map to TRBD1. V gave up 5 bases and J gave up 3 bases; unmatched junction bases: 8. Germline V CDR1 and CDR2: SGHAT, FQNNGV. CDR3 length: 15 residues. Written as DNA, the CDR3 is TGTGCCAGCAGCACCCGGACAGGGACCGAAGAGACCCAGTACTTC. Encoded protein: CASSTRTGTEETQYF.

The V gene is TRBV29-1, the J gene TRBJ1-2; weak D call: TRBD1 (5 bases). The CDR3 consists of 14 residues. Trimming left V 7 bases short and J 4 bases short, with 19 bases between. The germline V gene has CDR1 SQVTM and CDR2 ANQGSEA. The CDR3 DNA is TGCAGCGCGAAAGTCCCGGGACTGAGCTATGGCTACACCTTC. Translated: CSAKVPGLSYGYTF.

This clonotype was observed many times. The gene calls are TRBV12-5 and TRBJ2-1; D may be TRBD1 or TRBD2 (5 bases each). V lost 6 bases and J lost 4, with 13 bases in between. CDR1 and CDR2 (germline): LGHNT, FRNRAP. This CDR3 region has 14 residues. This CDR3 is CASGSGTGYNEQFF. CDR3 coding DNA: TGTGCTAGTGGCTCCGGGACGGGTTACAATGAGCAGTTCTTC. Filled out from reference TRBV12-5 and TRBJ2-1, the complete variable domain reads DARVTQTPRHKVTEMGQEVTMRCQPILGHNTVFWYRQTMMQGLELLAYFRNRAPLDDSGMPKDRFSAEMPDATLATLKIQPSEPRDSAVYFCASGSGTGYNEQFFGPGTRLTVL.

This clonotype was counted a few times. The chain couples TRBV4-2 to TRBJ2-7; 9 positions match TRBD1. V lost 5 bases, J lost 2 bases, and 7 bases stayed unmatched. The germline V gene has CDR1 LGHNA and CDR2 YNFKEQ. The CDR3 totals 15 residues. For the CDR3, the DNA is TGTGCCAGCAGCTTCTCGGACAGGGGCCCCTACGAGCAGTACTTC. It specifies CASSFSDRGPYEQYF.

This clonotype has just a few counts. The chain recombines TRBV4-2 with TRBJ2-5; D is undetermined. The germline V gene has CDR1 LGHNA and CDR2 YNFKEQ. CDR3 length: 15 amino acids. Trimming took 4 bases from V and 5 from J, leaving 17 bases between them. The DNA of the CDR3 is TGTGCCAGCAGCCTTTGGGCCCAATCCGGTGAGACCCAGTACTTC. Its translation is CASSLWAQSGETQYF.

This clonotype was observed many times. The rearrangement joins TRBV20-1 to TRBJ2-1, with 9 bases that match TRBD1. The germline CDR1 and CDR2 sequences are DFQATT and SNEGSKA (reference sequence). V dropped 3 bases and J dropped 6; count of bases not matched to a gene: 6. The CDR3 length is 14 residues. The DNA of the CDR3 is TGCAGTGCTAGGGGGACAGGGACGTCCAATGAGCAGTTCTTC. Protein product: CSARGTGTSNEQFF.

This clonotype was observed many times. The chain links TRBV7-9 to TRBJ2-3; D is undetermined. V was pared by 0 bases and J by 0 bases, with 7 bases between. Per the germline V gene, CDR1 is SEHNR and CDR2 is FQNEAQ (reference sequence). The CDR3 contains 15 residues. This chain's CDR3 is CASSLAAPSTDTQYF. CDR3 DNA: TGTGCCAGCAGCTTAGCAGCGCCCAGCACAGATACGCAGTATTTT.

The chain couples TRBV10-3 to TRBJ2-7, with TRBD1 matching 9 bases. This CDR3 has 13 residues. Germline loops: CDR1 ENHRY, CDR2 SYGVKD. Unmatched junction bases numbered 2, after V lost 6 bases and J lost 2 bases. The CDR3 loop is CAISGTGPYEQYF. The DNA of the CDR3 is TGTGCCATCAGCGGGACAGGGCCCTACGAGCAGTACTTC.

This clonotype appeared many times. The rearrangement links TRBV11-2 to TRBJ1-2, with 7 bases lining up with TRBD1. J lost 3 bases, V lost 5 bases, and 3 bases had no gene match. This CDR3 is 13 amino acids long. Per the germline V gene, CDR1 is SGHAT and CDR2 is FQNNGV. CDR3 sequence (DNA): TGTGCCAGCAGCCCGGGACAGCACTATGGCTACACCTTC. Residues: CASSPGQHYGYTF.

The table lists this clonotype with a few counts. The gene calls are TRBV7-2 and TRBJ2-5, with D unresolved. Trimming pared 1 base from V and 3 bases from J, leaving 12 bases between. Germline V gives CDR1 SGHTA, CDR2 FQGNSA. CDR3 length: 15 residues. The CDR3 nucleotides read TGTGCCAGCAGCTTAGTGGGGAACCGGGAAGAGACCCAGTACTTC. Encoded protein: CASSLVGNREETQYF.

The sample holds many counts of this clonotype. This chain joins TRBV6-2 or TRBV6-3 and TRBJ2-5; 9 bases match TRBD2. This CDR3 has 14 residues. From germline, CDR1 is MNHEY and CDR2 SVGEGT. V gave up 6 bases and J gave up 1 base; unmatched junction bases: 3. CDR3 loop: CASSRTSAQETQYF. The CDR3 DNA is TGTGCCAGCAGCCGGACTAGCGCCCAAGAGACCCAGTACTTC.

The CDR3 reads CASSQDIGNLQETQYF. For the CDR3, the DNA is TGTGCCAGCAGCCAAGATATCGGAAATCTACAAGAGACCCAGTACTTC. This chain joins TRBV4-2 and TRBJ2-5; D gene ambiguous. The CDR3 has 16 residues. CDR1 and CDR2 from the germline V gene are LGHNA and YNFKEQ. V lost 0 bases and J lost 2, with 13 bases in between.

The rearrangement links TRBV7-2 to TRBJ1-2; D is ambiguous. Germline CDR1 SGHTA, CDR2 FQGNSA. The CDR3 is 12 residues long. V lost 1 base, J lost 5 bases, and 5 bases lay in between. The CDR3 nucleotides read TGTGCCAGCAGCTTAGGAAGATATGGCTACACCTTC. Protein product: CASSLGRYGYTF.

This clonotype was detected only a few times. This chain uses TRBV24-1 with TRBJ2-2, with 8 bases identical to TRBD1. The CDR3 runs 17 residues. Germline V lookup: CDR1 KGHDR, CDR2 SFDVKD. Trimming took 4 bases from V and 3 from J; bases not matched to a gene: 9. CDR3 amino acids: CATSEPGQGWDTGELFF. The CDR3 DNA follows: TGTGCCACCAGTGAGCCCGGACAGGGCTGGGACACCGGGGAGCTGTTTTTT.

This clonotype came up a few times. The chain combines TRBV4-1 with TRBJ2-7, with TRBD2 matching 8 bases. Germline V gene sequence: CDR1 MGHRA, CDR2 YSYEKL. V lost 0 bases and J lost 3; bases outside the gene matches: 10. This CDR3 has 17 amino acids. CDR3 sequence (DNA): TGCGCCAGCAGCCAAGATTTCCTAGCGGGTCCCCTCTACGAGCAGTACTTC. The encoded protein is CASSQDFLAGPLYEQYF.

This clonotype was observed many times. The chain couples TRBV5-6 to TRBJ1-1; D ambiguous. V lost 5 bases, J lost 3 bases, and 17 bases lay in between. The germline CDR1 and CDR2 sequences are SGHDT and YYEEEE. The CDR3 covers 15 residues. In DNA form, the CDR3 reads TGTGCCAGCAGTCCAAGGCGGACGACCTACACTGAAGCTTTCTTT. Encoded protein: CASSPRRTTYTEAFF.

This clonotype was seen only a few times. The genes are TRBV6-2 or TRBV6-3 and TRBJ2-4; 8 bases are shared with TRBD2. The CDR3 runs 17 residues. V shed 0 bases and J 0 bases; nucleotides not matched to a gene: 4. The germline V gene encodes CDR1 MNHEY and CDR2 SVGEGT. The CDR3 loop reads CASSYSELAVAKNIQYF. The DNA for the CDR3 is TGTGCCAGCAGTTACTCTGAACTAGCGGTAGCCAAAAACATTCAGTACTTC.

The rearrangement links TRBV25-1 to TRBJ1-1; D gene uncertain. Germline loops: CDR1 MGHDK, CDR2 SYGVNS. This CDR3 comprises 11 residues. V dropped 10 bases and J dropped 0 bases, with 6 bases sitting between them. Here the CDR3 DNA reads TGTGCCACCGGGGTGAACACTGAAGCTTTCTTT. Translated: CATGVNTEAFF.

The chain has TRBV13 and TRBJ1-3, with 8 nucleotides matching TRBD1. There are 14 residues in the CDR3. Germline loops: CDR1 PRHDT, CDR2 FYEKMQ (reference sequence). J gave up 2 bases and V 7 bases, and 4 bases lay outside the gene matches. Written as DNA, the CDR3 is TGTGCCAGCACCCAGACAGGGGCTGGAAACACCATATATTTT. Translation: CASTQTGAGNTIYF.

The sample holds a few counts of this clonotype. The gene calls are TRBV12-3 or TRBV12-4 and TRBJ1-5; 9 nucleotides agree with TRBD1. This CDR3 region has 16 residues. V lost 5 bases to trimming and J lost 2 bases; unmatched junction nucleotides: 7. Written as DNA, the CDR3 is TGTGCCAGCAGTCCGGGACAGGGACGGGGCAATCAGCCCCAGCATTTT. This sequence encodes CASSPGQGRGNQPQHF.

This clonotype appeared many times. The chain is built from TRBV18 and TRBJ1-5; 8 bases line up with TRBD1. The CDR3 loop spans 17 amino acids. The V gene end was trimmed by 1 base and the J gene end by 7 bases; junction bases not matched to a gene: 12. CDR1 and CDR2 from the germline V gene are KGHSH and LQKENI. CDR3 in DNA: TGTGCCAGCTCACCACGGGGGACAGGACAGGCAGCCCAGCCCCAGCATTTT. Residues: CASSPRGTGQAAQPQHF.

This clonotype was counted at least ten times. The gene calls are TRBV29-1 and TRBJ1-3; weak D call: TRBD1 (6 bases). The CDR3 is 14 residues long. V was cut by 7 bases and J by 0 bases, with 13 bases left in between. CDR1 is SQVTM and CDR2 is ANQGSEA in the germline V gene. The CDR3 nucleotides read TGCAGCGCCGAACAGGGAAACTCTGGAAACACCATATATTTT. Protein sequence: CSAEQGNSGNTIYF.

This clonotype was detected a few times. This sequence joins TRBV18 and TRBJ1-5; maybe TRBD1 (5 bases). V was clipped by 3 bases and J by 10 bases, with 19 bases between them. Per the germline V gene, CDR1 is KGHSH and CDR2 is LQKENI. The CDR3 covers 15 residues. This CDR3 reads CASSPYWDGQGPQHF. Written as DNA, the CDR3 is TGTGCCAGCTCACCGTACTGGGACGGACAAGGCCCCCAGCATTTT.

This clonotype has more than one count but fewer than ten. The chain combines TRBV28 with TRBJ1-3; TRBD1 might be the D (6 bases). In germline, CDR1 is MDHEN, CDR2 SYDVKM. There are 16 residues in the CDR3. Trimming left V 4 bases short and J 4 bases short, with 17 bases between. The CDR3, as DNA: TGTGCCAGCAGTTCACAGGGCCCAAGAGGAGGAAACACCATATATTTT. This codes for CASSSQGPRGGNTIYF. Using reference TRBV28 and TRBJ1-3 for the parts outside the CDR3, the full variable domain is DVKVTQSSRYLVKRTGEKVFLECVQDMDHENMFWYRQDPGLGLRLIYFSYDVKMKEKGDIPEGYSVSREKKERFSLILESASTNQTSMYLCASSSQGPRGGNTIYFGEGSWLTVV.

Concerning this clonotype: It may be a read error: a sequence one base away is much more abundant. The J gene is TRBJ1-2, the V gene TRBV20-1; 8 bases line up with TRBD1. J lost 0 bases, V lost 4 bases, and 10 bases had no gene match. The CDR3 covers 16 residues. In germline, CDR1 is DFQATT, CDR2 SNEGSKA (reference sequence). The CDR3 reads CSAKVTGGESNYGYTF. CDR3 in DNA: TGCAGTGCTAAAGTAACAGGGGGTGAATCTAACTATGGCTACACCTTC.

This clonotype showed up many times. The rearrangement joins TRBV2 to TRBJ2-6, with a possible D match to TRBD1 (6 bases). V lost 6 bases, J lost 4 bases, and 13 bases lay in between. Germline assignment: CDR1 SNHLY and CDR2 FYNNEI. The CDR3 runs to 15 residues. The CDR3 loop reads CASSPRTAGANVLTF. CDR3 DNA: TGTGCCAGCAGCCCCCGGACAGCCGGGGCCAACGTCCTGACTTTC.

This clonotype was counted a few times. Written as DNA, the CDR3 is TGTGCCAGCAACTCCCTTAAGGGGGGCGCCTATGGCTACACCTTC. It codes for CASNSLKGGAYGYTF. V and J are TRBV4-2 and TRBJ1-2; weak D call: TRBD1 (6 bases). Germline values: CDR1 LGHNA, CDR2 YNFKEQ. Deletions cut 7 bases from V and 4 bases from J, with 19 bases between. The CDR3 spans 15 residues.

This clonotype was recorded many times. This CDR3 is CASSPYSYGYTF. CDR3 bases: TGTGCCAGCTCACCGTATAGCTATGGCTACACCTTC. The rearrangement uses TRBV18 and TRBJ1-2; D unclear. This CDR3 region has 12 residues. Germline V lookup: CDR1 KGHSH, CDR2 LQKENI. Trimming removed 3 bases from V and 4 bases from J, with 6 bases in between.

This clonotype was observed many times. The chain is built from TRBV29-1 and TRBJ2-7; 9 bases agree with TRBD1. The CDR3 consists of 12 residues. The germline V gene has CDR1 SQVTM and CDR2 ANQGSEA. J lost 6 bases, V lost 4 bases, and 4 bases had no gene match. CDR3 nucleotides: TGCAGCGTTGGGGACAGGGTGGGCGAGCAGTACTTC. It encodes CSVGDRVGEQYF.